This T cell receptor beta chain emerged from a study of blood T cell repertoires in COVID-19. The overall study: From the United States, Italy and Spain came samples of acute and convalescent COVID-19. PBMCs, B-cell-depleted T cells, or T cells provided the cDNA or gDNA that made up the material.

As handled by the study authors: By means of reference gene primer amplification, nucleated cell counts were estimated. Libraries were prepared by immunoSEQ multiplex PCR; TCRdb keeps only in-frame clonotypes and omits some of them. Clone size and V and J calls were adopted from that table, with D and trimming inferred from the DNA. Of some 670,000 clones listed, 85% to 90% were seen once; the top ten hold over 0.2%. CDR3 length: 15 amino acids. The V gene's germline CDR1 is SGHRS and CDR2 YFSETQ. Trimming cost V 0 bases and J 1 base, with 8 bases left between them. The sample comprised peripheral blood. This sequence was found in a woman between 18 and 29 years old with acute or convalescent COVID-19. V usage is TRBV5-1 and J usage is TRBJ2-1; D not certain. CDR3 in amino acids: CASSLVSVSYNEQFF. CDR3 in DNA: TGCGCCAGCAGCTTGGTTTCAGTTTCCTACAATGAGCAGTTCTTC.